The 26 T cell receptor beta chains reported below all come from one sample, sequenced in a study of vaccination and CD4 T cells after COVID-19. No antigen is known for these receptors. Treatment: approximately nine-day PBMC culture with coronavirus spike peptide pools or control peptides (ViraFEST assay). The study sequenced cultured CD4+ T cell DNA using the Oncomine TCR Beta short-read assay. TCRdb processed the PCR reads anew with MiXCR; each CDR3 protein has one entry. The sample includes about 20,000 distinct CDR3 sequences, more than 45% seen only once; the top ten take 8% to 10%. Input material: CD4+ T cells from blood, cultured in vitro. These receptors were obtained from a human donor who had recovered from COVID-19.

The chain couples TRBV5-4 to TRBJ1-2, with TRBD1 matching over 8 bases. The germline CDR1 and CDR2 sequences are SGHNT and YYREEE (reference sequence). The CDR3 runs to 16 residues. Trimming cost V 3 bases and J 0 bases; bases outside gene matches: 7. DNA for the CDR3: TGTGCCAGCAGCTCCCCCACAGGGGGGACTAACTATGGCTACACCTTC. Encoded protein: CASSSPTGGTNYGYTF. Full variable domain (rest looked up from reference TRBV5-4 and TRBJ1-2): ETGVTQSPTHLIKTRGQQVTLRCSSQSGHNTVSWYQQALGQGPQFIFQYYREEENGRGNFPPRFSGLQFPNYSSELNVNALELDDSALYLCASSSPTGGTNYGYTFGSGTRLTVV.

This clonotype was observed a few times. This chain uses TRBV27 with TRBJ2-7; TRBD2 matches at 12 bases. CDR1 and CDR2 (germline): MNHEY, SMNVEV (reference sequence). The CDR3 has 15 amino acids. The V gene end was trimmed by 10 bases and the J gene end by 9 bases; junction bases not matched to a gene: 16. The CDR3 is CAILLRTSGNLMQYF. CDR3 sequence (DNA): TGTGCCATCTTACTAAGGACTAGCGGGAACTTGATGCAGTACTTC.

V usage is TRBV28 and J usage is TRBJ1-2; no clear D. Germline V gene lookup returns CDR1 MDHEN and CDR2 SYDVKM. The CDR3 contains 13 residues. V was trimmed by 2 bases and J by 8 bases, leaving 12 bases between them. The CDR3 here is CASSLTASRGYTF. In nucleotides, the CDR3 is TGTGCCAGCAGTTTAACCGCTTCGCGGGGCTACACCTTC.

The table lists this clonotype with a few counts. The chain combines TRBV19 with TRBJ1-2; D is ambiguous. Trimming removed 8 bases at V and 8 bases at J, with 24 bases between. The CDR3 covers 15 residues. CDR1 is LNHDA, CDR2 SQIVND, per germline (reference sequence). CDR3 loop: CASAQWNLGLAGYTF. As DNA, the CDR3 is TGTGCCAGTGCACAGTGGAATCTGGGTCTTGCAGGCTACACCTTC.

This clonotype has a handful of counts. The genes are TRBV7-2 and TRBJ1-1, with 8 bases aligning to TRBD1. With V trimmed by 3 bases and J by 4 bases, 4 bases remained unmatched. The CDR3 loop spans 14 amino acids. The germline gives CDR1 SGHTA, CDR2 FQGNSA. This CDR3 is CASSFRTGSTEAFF. The CDR3 bases are TGTGCCAGCAGCTTCCGGACAGGGAGCACTGAAGCTTTCTTT.

This clonotype was observed a few times. This chain uses TRBV11-2 with TRBJ2-5; 9 bases are shared with TRBD2. V was pared by 1 base and J by 4 bases, with 10 bases of the junction left unmatched. Germline CDR1 SGHAT, CDR2 FQNNGV. The CDR3 is made up of 17 amino acids. CDR3 sequence reads: CASSLVAGGRGGETQYF. The CDR3 DNA reads as TGTGCCAGCAGCTTAGTTGCGGGGGGGCGGGGGGGAGAGACCCAGTACTTC. The full variable domain, with the rest looked up from reference TRBV11-2 and TRBJ2-5, is EAGVAQSPRYKIIEKRQSVAFWCNPISGHATLYWYQQILGQGPKLLIQFQNNGVVDDSQLPKDRFSAERLKGVDSTLKIQPAKLEDSAVYLCASSLVAGGRGGETQYFGPGTRLLVL.

The V and J genes are TRBV27 and TRBJ1-1, with a tentative D call TRBD1 (5 bases). Between the trimmed V and J ends, which lost 5 bases and 0 bases, there was a span of 19 bases. CDR3 length: 17 residues. Germline V gene data show CDR1 as MNHEY and CDR2 as SMNVEV (reference sequence). CDR3 sequence: CASSPNEVRAMNTEAFF. The CDR3 bases are TGTGCCAGCAGTCCCAATGAAGTCAGGGCCATGAACACTGAAGCTTTCTTT.

As to this clonotype: A read error is likely, as this CDR3 ends without the conserved phenylalanine or tryptophan. The V call is TRBV11-3, the J call TRBJ2-5; 7 positions agree with TRBD2. V trimming: 7 bases; J trimming: 3 bases; junction bases outside the gene matches: 5. Germline CDR1 and CDR2: SGHNT and YENEEA. This CDR3 is built from 13 residues. The CDR3 spells CASNFGREETQYL. The CDR3 DNA sequence: TGTGCCAGCAATTTTGGGAGGGAAGAGACCCAGTACCTC.

The chain has TRBV10-1 and TRBJ1-3, with D perhaps TRBD1 (6 bases). The germline V gene has CDR1 WNHNN and CDR2 SYGVQD (reference sequence). The CDR3 has 13 amino acids. V dropped 5 bases and J dropped 4 bases, with 9 bases sitting between them. CDR3 nucleotides: TGCGCCAGCAGTCCCGGACAGGGAAACACCATATATTTT. Its protein is CASSPGQGNTIYF.

The V gene is TRBV7-2, the J gene TRBJ1-6, with D unclear. V was trimmed by 4 bases and J by 12 bases, leaving 16 bases between them. The CDR3 runs to 14 residues. CDR1 is SGHTA and CDR2 is FQGNSA in the germline V gene. This chain's CDR3 is CASSYNRSVKPLHF. CDR3 nucleotides: TGTGCCAGCAGCTACAACCGGTCGGTAAAACCCCTCCACTTT. Complete variable domain (other parts from reference TRBV7-2 and TRBJ1-6): GAGVSQSPSNKVTEKGKDVELRCDPISGHTALYWYRQSLGQGLEFLIYFQGNSAPDKSGLPSDRFSAERTGGSVSTLTIQRTQQEDSAVYLCASSYNRSVKPLHFGNGTRLTVT.

This rearrangement joins TRBV7-3 to TRBJ2-3, with TRBD2 matching over 10 bases. V lost 5 bases and J lost 0; bases outside the gene matches: 5. The CDR3 sequence is 16 residues long. The germline V gene encodes CDR1 SGHTA and CDR2 FQGTGA. CDR3 residues: CASSTGTSVSTDTQYF. DNA of the CDR3: TGTGCCAGCAGCACCGGGACTAGCGTGAGCACAGATACGCAGTATTTT.

This rearrangement joins TRBV18 to TRBJ1-2, with unresolved D. Germline CDR1 and CDR2: KGHSH and LQKENI. The CDR3 is 13 amino acids. Deletions cut 3 bases from V and 1 base from J, with 6 bases between. CDR3 DNA: TGTGCCAGCTCACCGGCAGATAACTATGGCTACACCTTC. This codes for CASSPADNYGYTF.

The V and J genes are TRBV10-1 and TRBJ2-7; 9 nucleotides match TRBD2. This CDR3 region has 15 residues. The germline V gene encodes CDR1 WNHNN and CDR2 SYGVQD (reference sequence). Losses at the gene ends were 5 bases for V and 2 bases for J; bases not matched to a gene: 7. The CDR3 coding sequence is TGCGCCAGCAGTCCTAACAGCGGGGGGACCTACGAGCAGTACTTC. It yields the protein CASSPNSGGTYEQYF.

This clonotype has more than one count but fewer than ten. The rearrangement links TRBV6-5 to TRBJ2-7, with D tentatively TRBD1 (6 bases). Germline V gives CDR1 MNHEY, CDR2 SVGAGI. V lost 0 bases to trimming and J lost 6 bases, with 12 bases between them. The CDR3 has 14 residues. The DNA for the CDR3 is TGTGCCAGCAGTTACTCGTCCCTAGGGGGCGAGCAGTACTTC. Translation gives CASSYSSLGGEQYF.

This clonotype occurred a few times. The rearrangement joins TRBV20-1 to TRBJ2-5; TRBD2 matches 12 bases. The trim removed 3 bases at V and 8 bases at J, leaving 10 bases unmatched. The CDR3 extends over 15 amino acids. Germline V CDR1 and CDR2: DFQATT, SNEGSKA (reference sequence). CDR3 amino acids: CSARPPSGGAVTQYF. In nucleotides, the CDR3 is TGCAGTGCTAGGCCCCCTAGCGGGGGGGCGGTAACCCAGTACTTC.

This clonotype was observed a few times. This sequence joins TRBV4-1 and TRBJ2-2; maybe TRBD1 (6 bases). CDR1 and CDR2 from the germline V gene are MGHRA and YSYEKL. The CDR3 contains 16 residues. V was clipped by 6 bases and J by 2 bases, with 16 bases between them. CDR3 sequence (DNA): TGCGCCAGCAGGCTCCAGGGGACCCTAAACACCGGGGAGCTGTTTTTT. Residues: CASRLQGTLNTGELFF.

Note on this clonotype: A junction boundary mismatches the germline segment, possibly from a read error. This sequence joins TRBV7-9 and TRBJ1-1; 8 bases are a match to TRBD1. The CDR3 consists of 15 residues. CDR1 SEHNR and CDR2 FQNEAQ come from the germline V gene (reference sequence). The CDR3 bases are TGCGCCAGCAGCGACCTCGCAGGGGGCAACACTGAAGCTTTCTTT. This codes for CASSDLAGGNTEAFF.

The chain is built from TRBV11-2 and TRBJ2-5; D is possibly TRBD2 (7 bases). The CDR3 is made up of 12 amino acids. Germline values: CDR1 SGHAT, CDR2 FQNNGV. Trimming took off 4 bases at V and 9 bases at J, with 12 bases between the two ends. As DNA, the CDR3 is TGTGCCAGCAGCTCCCAGGGGAGGGCCCAGTACTTC. Translated: CASSSQGRAQYF.

The chain employs TRBV6-5 and TRBJ2-3, with 12 positions matching TRBD2. Trimming cost V 2 bases and J 5 bases; bases outside gene matches: 8. CDR1 and CDR2 from the germline V gene are MNHEY and SVGAGI. The CDR3 consists of 17 residues. The CDR3 DNA sequence: TGTGCCAGCAGTTACGGGAGTAAGGGACTAGCGGGAGATACGCAGTATTTT. Its protein product is CASSYGSKGLAGDTQYF.

The chain employs TRBV20-1 and TRBJ1-1; maybe TRBD1 (5 bases). Trimming stripped 5 bases from V and 7 bases from J, with 11 bases between. Per the germline V gene, CDR1 is DFQATT and CDR2 is SNEGSKA (reference sequence). CDR3 length equals 11 residues. This CDR3 reads CSAGPGLEAFF. CDR3 DNA: TGCAGTGCTGGCCCGGGGCTTGAAGCTTTCTTT.

The table lists this clonotype with a few counts. The CDR3 loop reads CSVNDGLNSPLHF. CDR3 in DNA: TGCAGCGTTAACGACGGCCTAAATTCACCCCTCCACTTT. This chain connects TRBV29-1 to TRBJ1-6; D gene uncertain. This CDR3 has 13 amino acids. Germline CDR1 and CDR2: SQVTM and ANQGSEA. Trimming took off 5 bases at V and 7 bases at J, with 12 bases between the two ends. Full variable domain (outside the CDR3, taken from reference TRBV29-1 and TRBJ1-6): SAVISQKPSRDICQRGTSLTIQCQVDSQVTMMFWYRQQPGQSLTLIATANQGSEATYESGFVIDKFPISRPNLTFSTLTVSNMSPEDSSIYLCSVNDGLNSPLHFGNGTRLTVT.

The chain uses TRBV19 and TRBJ1-1; D perhaps matches TRBD1 (5 bases). Trimming removed 1 base at V and 5 bases at J, with 8 bases between. The CDR3 spans 13 residues. Germline V lookup: CDR1 LNHDA, CDR2 SQIVND (reference sequence). The CDR3 nucleotides read TGTGCCAGTAGTATAGTACAGGCGACTGAAGCTTTCTTT. Translating it yields CASSIVQATEAFF.

This clonotype was found a few times. The CDR3 here is CASSLFIFGRPQETQYF. Here the CDR3 DNA reads TGTGCCAGCAGCTTATTCATTTTCGGTAGACCTCAAGAGACCCAGTACTTC. V usage is TRBV11-3 and J usage is TRBJ2-5; no firm D call. Trimming removed 2 bases from V and 2 bases from J, with 18 bases in between. Looked up from germline, CDR1 is SGHNT and CDR2 is YENEEA. The CDR3 sequence is 17 residues long. Variable domain in full (rest from reference TRBV11-3 and TRBJ2-5): EAGVVQSPRYKIIEKKQPVAFWCNPISGHNTLYWYLQNLGQGPELLIRYENEEAVDDSQLPKDRFSAERLKGVDSTLKIQPAELGDSAVYLCASSLFIFGRPQETQYFGPGTRLLVL.

The chain recombines TRBV24-1 with TRBJ1-1, with D hard to call. The CDR3 has 15 residues. The germline gives CDR1 KGHDR, CDR2 SFDVKD. Trimming took off 5 bases at V and 12 bases at J, with 24 bases between the two ends. The CDR3 DNA sequence: TGTGCCACCAGTGTCGGGGAGATGGGGTCAAGGGAGACTTTCTTT. Protein: CATSVGEMGSRETFF.

This clonotype was seen only a few times. This chain connects TRBV7-9 to TRBJ1-2; tentatively, D is TRBD1 (5 bases). The length of the CDR3 is 17 residues. Germline V gene data show CDR1 as SEHNR and CDR2 as FQNEAQ (reference sequence). Trimming left V 4 bases short and J 6 bases short, with 24 bases between. CDR3 loop: CASSSRRPVGGRNGYTF. The CDR3 coding sequence is TGTGCCAGCAGCTCCCGCCGGCCCGTCGGGGGGAGGAATGGCTACACCTTC. Full variable domain (remainder filled in from reference TRBV7-9 and TRBJ1-2): DTGVSQNPRHKITKRGQNVTFRCDPISEHNRLYWYRQTLGQGPEFLTYFQNEAQLEKSRLLSDRFSAERPKGSFSTLEIQRTEQGDSAMYLCASSSRRPVGGRNGYTFGSGTRLTVV.

Only a few counts were recorded for this clonotype. This chain joins TRBV7-9 and TRBJ1-3, with D possibly matching TRBD1 (5 bases). The CDR3 contains 16 residues. V shed 1 base and J shed 0 bases, with 10 bases lying between them. The germline V gene encodes CDR1 SEHNR and CDR2 FQNEAQ (reference sequence). CDR3 residues: CASSLVGAGSGNTIYF. The CDR3, as DNA: TGTGCCAGCAGCTTAGTAGGGGCCGGCTCTGGAAACACCATATATTTT.